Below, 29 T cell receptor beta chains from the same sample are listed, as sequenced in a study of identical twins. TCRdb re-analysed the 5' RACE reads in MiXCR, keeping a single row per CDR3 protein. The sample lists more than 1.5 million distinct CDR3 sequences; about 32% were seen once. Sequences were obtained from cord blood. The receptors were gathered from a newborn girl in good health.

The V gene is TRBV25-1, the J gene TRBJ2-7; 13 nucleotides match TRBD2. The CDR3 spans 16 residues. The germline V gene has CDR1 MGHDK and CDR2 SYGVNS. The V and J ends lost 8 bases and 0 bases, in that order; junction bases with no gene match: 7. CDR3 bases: TGTGCCAGCTCGAAGACTAGCGGGAGGCTCTCCTACGAGCAGTACTTC. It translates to CASSKTSGRLSYEQYF.

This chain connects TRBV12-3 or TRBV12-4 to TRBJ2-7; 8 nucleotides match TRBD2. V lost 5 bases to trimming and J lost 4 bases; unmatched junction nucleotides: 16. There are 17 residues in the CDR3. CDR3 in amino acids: CASSPLGLARRGYEQYF. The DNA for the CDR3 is TGTGCCAGCAGTCCACTAGGACTAGCCCGTCGGGGATACGAGCAGTACTTC.

The CDR3 DNA is TGTGCCAGCAGTGACCCCGGGACAGGGAAAAAACTGTTTTTT. The encoded protein is CASSDPGTGKKLFF. The genes are TRBV25-1 and TRBJ1-4, with 9 bases that match TRBD1. J gave up 9 bases and V 3 bases, and 5 bases lay outside the gene matches. CDR3 length: 14 residues. CDR1 and CDR2 from the germline V gene are MGHDK and SYGVNS. The full variable domain, with the rest looked up from reference TRBV25-1 and TRBJ1-4, is EADIYQTPRYLVIGTGKKITLECSQTMGHDKMYWYQQDPGMELHLIHYSYGVNSTEKGDLSSESTVSRIRTEHFPLTLESARPSHTSQYLCASSDPGTGKKLFFGSGTQLSVL.

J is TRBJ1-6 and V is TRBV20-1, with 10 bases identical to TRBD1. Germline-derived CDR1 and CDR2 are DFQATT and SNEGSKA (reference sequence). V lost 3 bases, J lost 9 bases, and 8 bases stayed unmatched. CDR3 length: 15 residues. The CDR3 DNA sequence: TGCAGTGCTAGTCCCGGGACAGGGGAGAGTTCACCCCTCCACTTT. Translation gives CSASPGTGESSPLHF.

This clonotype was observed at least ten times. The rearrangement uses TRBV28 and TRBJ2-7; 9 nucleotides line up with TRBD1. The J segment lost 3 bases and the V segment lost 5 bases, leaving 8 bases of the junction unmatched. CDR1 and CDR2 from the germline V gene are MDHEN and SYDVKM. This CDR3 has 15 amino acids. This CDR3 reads CASSPQTGGIYEQYF. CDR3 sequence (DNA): TGTGCCAGCAGTCCACAGACAGGGGGAATCTACGAGCAGTACTTC.

This CDR3 reads CASSQDLGLAGRNEQFF. The CDR3 DNA reads TGTGCCAGCAGCCAAGACCTGGGACTAGCGGGCCGCAATGAGCAGTTCTTC. The V call is TRBV3-1, the J call TRBJ2-1, with TRBD2 matching over 12 bases. This CDR3 has 17 amino acids. Germline V gives CDR1 LGHDT, CDR2 YNNKEL (reference sequence). Trimming at V came to 0 bases and at J to 6 bases, leaving 6 bases not matched to a gene.

The CDR3 sequence: CASSTGQGWNEKLFF. The CDR3 DNA follows: TGCGCCAGCAGCACCGGACAGGGTTGGAATGAAAAACTGTTTTTT. The rearrangement uses TRBV5-1 and TRBJ1-4; 8 nucleotides line up with TRBD1. The CDR3 extends over 15 amino acids. Germline CDR1 and CDR2: SGHRS and YFSETQ. Trimming removed 4 bases from V and 5 bases from J; junction bases left unmatched: 7.

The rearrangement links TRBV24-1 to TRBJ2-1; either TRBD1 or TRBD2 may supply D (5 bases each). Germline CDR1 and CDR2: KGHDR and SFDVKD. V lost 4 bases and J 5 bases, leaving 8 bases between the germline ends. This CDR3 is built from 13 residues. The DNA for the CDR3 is TGTGCCACCAGTGAGGGACCGGACAATGAGCAGTTCTTC. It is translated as CATSEGPDNEQFF.

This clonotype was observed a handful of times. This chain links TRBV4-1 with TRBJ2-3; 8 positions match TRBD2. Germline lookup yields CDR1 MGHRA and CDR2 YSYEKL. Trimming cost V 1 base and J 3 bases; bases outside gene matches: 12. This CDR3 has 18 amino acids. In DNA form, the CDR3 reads TGCGCCAGCAGCCAAGTTCTAAACGGGGGGGTACGGACAGATACGCAGTATTTT. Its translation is CASSQVLNGGVRTDTQYF.

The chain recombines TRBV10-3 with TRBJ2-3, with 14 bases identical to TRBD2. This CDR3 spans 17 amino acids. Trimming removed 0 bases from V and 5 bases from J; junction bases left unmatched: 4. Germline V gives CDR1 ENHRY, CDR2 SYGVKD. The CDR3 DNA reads TGTGCCATCAGTGAGTCCAGACTAGCGGGGGGGAGAGATACGCAGTATTTT. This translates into CAISESRLAGGRDTQYF.

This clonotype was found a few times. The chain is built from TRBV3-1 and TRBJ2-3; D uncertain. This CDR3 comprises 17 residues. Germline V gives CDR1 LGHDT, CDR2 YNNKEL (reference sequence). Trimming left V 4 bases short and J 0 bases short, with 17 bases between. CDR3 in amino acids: CASSPIGPDLSTDTQYF. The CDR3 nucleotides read TGTGCCAGCAGCCCGATCGGACCGGACCTTAGCACAGATACGCAGTATTTT.

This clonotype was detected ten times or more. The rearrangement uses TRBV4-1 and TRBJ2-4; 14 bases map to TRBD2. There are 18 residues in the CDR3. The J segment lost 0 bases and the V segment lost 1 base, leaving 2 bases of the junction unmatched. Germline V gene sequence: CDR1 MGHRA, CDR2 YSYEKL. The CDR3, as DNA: TGCGCCAGCAGCCAAGGACTAGCGGGAGGGGTAGCCAAAAACATTCAGTACTTC. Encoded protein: CASSQGLAGGVAKNIQYF.

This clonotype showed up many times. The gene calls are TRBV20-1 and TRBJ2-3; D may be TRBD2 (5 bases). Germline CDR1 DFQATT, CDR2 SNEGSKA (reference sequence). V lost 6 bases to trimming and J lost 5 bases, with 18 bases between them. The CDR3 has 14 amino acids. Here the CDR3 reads CSAPRALGKDTQYF. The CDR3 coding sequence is TGCAGTGCGCCACGGGCCCTCGGGAAAGATACGCAGTATTTT.

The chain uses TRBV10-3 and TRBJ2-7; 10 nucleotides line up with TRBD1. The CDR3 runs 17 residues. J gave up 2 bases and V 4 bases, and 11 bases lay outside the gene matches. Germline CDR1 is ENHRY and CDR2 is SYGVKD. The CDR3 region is CAISGHKTGGGTYEQYF. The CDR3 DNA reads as TGTGCCATCAGTGGACATAAGACAGGGGGCGGAACCTACGAGCAGTACTTC.

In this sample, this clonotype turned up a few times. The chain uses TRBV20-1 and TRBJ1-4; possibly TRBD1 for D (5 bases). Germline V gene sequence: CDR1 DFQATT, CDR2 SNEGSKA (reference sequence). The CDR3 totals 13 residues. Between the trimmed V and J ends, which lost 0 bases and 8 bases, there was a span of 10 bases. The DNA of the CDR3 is TGCAGTGCTAGAGACCGGGGGGTGGAAAAACTGTTTTTT. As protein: CSARDRGVEKLFF.

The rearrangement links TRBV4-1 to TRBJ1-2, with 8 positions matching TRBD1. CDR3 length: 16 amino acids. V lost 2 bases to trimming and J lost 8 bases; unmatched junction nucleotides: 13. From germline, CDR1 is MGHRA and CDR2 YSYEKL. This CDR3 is CASSQHPRSGGWGYTF. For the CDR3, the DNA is TGCGCCAGCAGCCAACATCCGCGATCAGGGGGCTGGGGCTACACCTTC.

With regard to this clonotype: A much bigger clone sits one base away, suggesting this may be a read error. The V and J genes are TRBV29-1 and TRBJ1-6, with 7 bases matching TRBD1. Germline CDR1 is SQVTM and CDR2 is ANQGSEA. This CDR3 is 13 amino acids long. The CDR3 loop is CGVRDRDNSPLHF. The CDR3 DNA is TGCGGCGTCCGAGACAGGGACAATTCACCCCTCCACTTT. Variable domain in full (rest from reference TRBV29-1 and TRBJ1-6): SAVISQKPSRDICQRGTSLTIQCQVDSQVTMMFWYRQQPGQSLTLIATANQGSEATYESGFVIDKFPISRPNLTFSTLTVSNMSPEDSSIYLCGVRDRDNSPLHFGNGTRLTVT.

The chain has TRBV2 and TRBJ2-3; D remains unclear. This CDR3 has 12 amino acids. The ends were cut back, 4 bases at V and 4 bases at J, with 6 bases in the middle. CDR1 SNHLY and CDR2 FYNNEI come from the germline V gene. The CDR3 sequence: CASSVFPDTQYF. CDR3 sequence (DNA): TGTGCCAGCAGTGTTTTCCCAGATACGCAGTATTTT.

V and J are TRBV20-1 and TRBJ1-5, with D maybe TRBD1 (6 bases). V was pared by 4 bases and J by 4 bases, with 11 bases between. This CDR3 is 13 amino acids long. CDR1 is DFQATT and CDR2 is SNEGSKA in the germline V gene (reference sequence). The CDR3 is CSAKGQLNQPQHF. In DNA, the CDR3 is TGCAGTGCTAAAGGACAGCTGAATCAGCCCCAGCATTTT.

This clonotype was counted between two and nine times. The CDR3 here is CAISESGVDYGYTF. Here the CDR3 DNA reads TGTGCCATCAGTGAGTCGGGGGTTGACTATGGCTACACCTTC. The gene calls are TRBV10-3 and TRBJ1-2, with D possibly matching TRBD1 (5 bases). The ends were cut back, 0 bases at V and 3 bases at J, with 8 bases in the middle. Germline V gene data show CDR1 as ENHRY and CDR2 as SYGVKD. The CDR3 is 14 residues long.

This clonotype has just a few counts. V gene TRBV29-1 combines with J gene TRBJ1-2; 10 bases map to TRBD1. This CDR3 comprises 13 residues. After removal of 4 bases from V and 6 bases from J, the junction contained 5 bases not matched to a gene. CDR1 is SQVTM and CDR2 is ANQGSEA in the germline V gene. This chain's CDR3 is CSVADRGLDGYTF. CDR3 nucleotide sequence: TGCAGCGTTGCCGACAGGGGGCTTGATGGCTACACCTTC. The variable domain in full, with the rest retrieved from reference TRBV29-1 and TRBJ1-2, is SAVISQKPSRDICQRGTSLTIQCQVDSQVTMMFWYRQQPGQSLTLIATANQGSEATYESGFVIDKFPISRPNLTFSTLTVSNMSPEDSSIYLCSVADRGLDGYTFGSGTRLTVV.

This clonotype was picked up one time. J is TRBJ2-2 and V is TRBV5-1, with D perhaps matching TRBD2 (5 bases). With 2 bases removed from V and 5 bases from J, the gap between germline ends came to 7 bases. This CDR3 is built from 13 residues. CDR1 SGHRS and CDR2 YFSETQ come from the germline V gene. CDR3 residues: CASSFIATGELFF. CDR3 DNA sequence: TGCGCCAGCAGCTTTATAGCGACCGGGGAGCTGTTTTTT.

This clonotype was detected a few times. The CDR3 here is CASSLVGTGAGNEQFF. The CDR3 DNA reads as TGCGCCAGCAGCTTGGTGGGGACAGGGGCTGGCAATGAGCAGTTCTTC. V and J are TRBV5-1 and TRBJ2-1, with 10 nucleotides matching TRBD1. V lost 0 bases to trimming and J lost 6 bases; unmatched junction nucleotides: 6. The CDR3 has 16 amino acids. Germline lookup yields CDR1 SGHRS and CDR2 YFSETQ. Filled out from reference TRBV5-1 and TRBJ2-1, the complete variable domain reads KAGVTQTPRYLIKTRGQQVTLSCSPISGHRSVSWYQQTPGQGLQFLFEYFSETQRNKGNFPGRFSGRQFSNSRSEMNVSTLELGDSALYLCASSLVGTGAGNEQFFGPGTRLTVL.

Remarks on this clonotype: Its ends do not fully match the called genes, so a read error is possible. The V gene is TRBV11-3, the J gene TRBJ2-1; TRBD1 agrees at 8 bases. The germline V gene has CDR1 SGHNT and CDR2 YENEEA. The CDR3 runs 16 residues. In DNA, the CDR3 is TGTGCCAGCGGCTTAGGTCTGACAGGGGCCTACAATGAGCAGTTCTTC. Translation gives CASGLGLTGAYNEQFF.

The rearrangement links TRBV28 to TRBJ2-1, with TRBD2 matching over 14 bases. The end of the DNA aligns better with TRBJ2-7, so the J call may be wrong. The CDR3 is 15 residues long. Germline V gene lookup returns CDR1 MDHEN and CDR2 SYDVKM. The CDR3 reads CASGTSGRTYNEQYF. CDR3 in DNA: TGTGCCAGCGGGACTAGCGGGAGAACCTACAATGAGCAGTACTTC.

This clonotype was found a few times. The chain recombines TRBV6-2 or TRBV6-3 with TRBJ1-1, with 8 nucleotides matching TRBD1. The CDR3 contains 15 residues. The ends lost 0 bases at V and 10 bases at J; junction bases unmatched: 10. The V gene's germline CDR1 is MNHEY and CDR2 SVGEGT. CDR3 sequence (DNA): TGTGCCAGCAGTTACTCGGGATCAGGGGGCAGTGGAGCTTTCTTT. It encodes CASSYSGSGGSGAFF.

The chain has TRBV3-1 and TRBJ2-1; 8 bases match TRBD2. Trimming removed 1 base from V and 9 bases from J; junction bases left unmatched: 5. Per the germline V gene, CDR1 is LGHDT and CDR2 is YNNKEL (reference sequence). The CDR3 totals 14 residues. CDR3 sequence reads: CASSQGLAGPEQFF. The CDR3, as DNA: TGTGCCAGCAGCCAAGGGCTAGCGGGCCCTGAGCAGTTCTTC.

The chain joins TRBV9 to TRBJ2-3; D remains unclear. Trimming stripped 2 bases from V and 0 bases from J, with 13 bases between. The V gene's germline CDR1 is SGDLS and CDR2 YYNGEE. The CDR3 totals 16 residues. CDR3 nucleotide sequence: TGTGCCAGCAGCGTTCAGACGGTCACAAGCACAGATACGCAGTATTTT. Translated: CASSVQTVTSTDTQYF.

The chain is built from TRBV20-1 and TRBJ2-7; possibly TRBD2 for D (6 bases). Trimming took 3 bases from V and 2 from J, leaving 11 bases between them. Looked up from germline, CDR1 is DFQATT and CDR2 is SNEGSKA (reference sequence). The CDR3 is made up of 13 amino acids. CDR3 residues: CSASGSETYEQYF. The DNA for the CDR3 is TGCAGTGCTAGCGGGAGTGAGACCTACGAGCAGTACTTC.